This TCR beta chain was retrieved from a study of identical twins. To note about this clonotype: Its specificity is unknown.

General study points: Twins showed weaker excess sharing in their beta out-of-frame sequences.

Healthy Caucasians supplied all donations. With 4 bases removed from V and 2 bases from J, the gap between germline ends came to 12 bases. CDR1 and CDR2 from the germline V gene are SQVTM and ANQGSEA. The CDR3 has 13 amino acids. TCRdb used MiXCR to reprocess the 5' RACE reads, holding one entry per CDR3 protein. The data contain about 700,000 distinct CDR3 sequences, roughly 8% of them singletons. This sample was also put to use in a study of yellow fever vaccine responses in identical twins.

The genes are TRBV29-1 and TRBJ2-7; tentative D call: TRBD1 (6 bases). The source material was PBMCs. The TCR was taken from a woman aged 18 to 35 in good health. The CDR3 loop reads CSVVDSVTYEQYF. For the CDR3, the DNA is TGCAGCGTTGTGGACAGTGTTACCTACGAGCAGTACTTC.